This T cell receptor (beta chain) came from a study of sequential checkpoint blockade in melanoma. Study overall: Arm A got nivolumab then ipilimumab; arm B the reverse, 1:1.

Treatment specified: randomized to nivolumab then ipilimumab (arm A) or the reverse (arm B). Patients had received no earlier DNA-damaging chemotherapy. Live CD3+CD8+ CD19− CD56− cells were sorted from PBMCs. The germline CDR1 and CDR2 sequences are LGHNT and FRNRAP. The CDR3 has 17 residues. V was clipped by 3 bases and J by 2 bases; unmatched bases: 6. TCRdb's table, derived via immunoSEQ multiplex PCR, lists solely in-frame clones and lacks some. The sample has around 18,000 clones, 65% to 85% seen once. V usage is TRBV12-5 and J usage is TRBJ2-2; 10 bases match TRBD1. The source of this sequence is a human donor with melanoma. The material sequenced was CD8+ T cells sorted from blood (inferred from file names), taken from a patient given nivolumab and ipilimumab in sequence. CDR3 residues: CASGFLGDRGNTGELFF. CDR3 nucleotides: TGTGCTAGTGGTTTCTTGGGGGACAGGGGTAACACCGGGGAGCTGTTTTTT.